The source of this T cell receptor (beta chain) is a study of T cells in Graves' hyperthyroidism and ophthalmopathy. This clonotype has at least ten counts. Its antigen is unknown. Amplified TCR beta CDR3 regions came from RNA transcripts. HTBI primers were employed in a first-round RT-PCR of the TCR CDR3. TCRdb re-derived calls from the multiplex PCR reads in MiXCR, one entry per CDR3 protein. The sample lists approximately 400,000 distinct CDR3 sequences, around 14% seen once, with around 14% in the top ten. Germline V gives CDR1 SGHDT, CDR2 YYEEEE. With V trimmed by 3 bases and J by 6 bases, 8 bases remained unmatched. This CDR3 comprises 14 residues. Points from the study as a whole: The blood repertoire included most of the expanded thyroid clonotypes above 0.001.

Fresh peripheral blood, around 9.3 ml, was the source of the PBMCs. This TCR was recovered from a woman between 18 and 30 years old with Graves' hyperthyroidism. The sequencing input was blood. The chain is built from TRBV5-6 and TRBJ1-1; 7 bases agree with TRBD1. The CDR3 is CASSYQQGWAEAFF. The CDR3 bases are TGTGCCAGCAGCTACCAACAGGGGTGGGCTGAAGCTTTCTTT.